This T cell receptor (beta chain) was documented in a study of human T cells and chemical hapten exposure. About the study: Each week of the roughly 26-week study, patients had diphenylcyclopropenone applied to the scalp. The study's findings and limits: TCRs exceeding 1 in 1000 frequency stayed unchanged with DPC sensitization.

The CDR3 covers 17 residues. CDR1 is MNHEY and CDR2 is SVGEGT in the germline V gene. V shed 1 base, J shed 5 bases, and the junction held 9 bases outside the gene matches. In this sample, this clonotype turned up a few times. Its antigen is undetermined. Specified time point: patch test 2, 6 weeks after DPC sensitization. Treatment of the sample: therapeutic diphenylcyclopropenone sensitization with weekly scalp DPC. Staff drew blood before applying each patch test. TCRdb analysed the RACE reads with MiXCR anew, one entry per CDR3 protein. Of 65,000 to 100,000 distinct CDR3 sequences listed, more than 6.5% are singletons.

The specimen was whole blood, collected in connection with sensitization to the hapten diphenylcyclopropenone (DPC). The sequence derives from a woman in her 30s with alopecia areata. Some clones in this sample may be carry-over from other donors' samples. V usage is TRBV6-2 or TRBV6-3 and J usage is TRBJ1-5; 9 bases map to TRBD1. CDR3 residues: CASSYYIGQGRDQPQHF. For the CDR3, the DNA is TGTGCCAGCAGTTACTACATCGGACAGGGGAGAGATCAGCCCCAGCATTTT.